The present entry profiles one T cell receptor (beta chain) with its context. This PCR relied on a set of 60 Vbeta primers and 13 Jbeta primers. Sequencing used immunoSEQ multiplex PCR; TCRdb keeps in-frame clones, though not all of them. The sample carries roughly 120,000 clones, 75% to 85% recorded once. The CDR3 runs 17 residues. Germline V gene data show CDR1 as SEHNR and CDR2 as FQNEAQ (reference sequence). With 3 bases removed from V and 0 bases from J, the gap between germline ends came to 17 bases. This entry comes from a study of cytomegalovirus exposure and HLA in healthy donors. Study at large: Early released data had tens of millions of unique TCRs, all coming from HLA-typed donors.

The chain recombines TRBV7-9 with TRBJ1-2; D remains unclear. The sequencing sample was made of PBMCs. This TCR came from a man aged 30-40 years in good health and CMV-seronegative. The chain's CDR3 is CASSFIGRVASNYGYTF. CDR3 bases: TGTGCCAGCAGCTTTATTGGGCGGGTGGCCTCTAACTATGGCTACACCTTC. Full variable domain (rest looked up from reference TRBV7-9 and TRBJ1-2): DTGVSQNPRHKITKRGQNVTFRCDPISEHNRLYWYRQTLGQGPEFLTYFQNEAQLEKSRLLSDRFSAERPKGSFSTLEIQRTEQGDSAMYLCASSFIGRVASNYGYTFGSGTRLTVV.